These 3 T cell receptor beta chains were sequenced from one sample in a study of blood T cell repertoires in COVID-19. TCRdb keeps only in-frame clones here, not all; method: immunoSEQ multiplex PCR. The sample contains about 140,000 clones, around 83% of which appear only once. Sequenced material: peripheral blood. These receptors were collected from a woman aged 80 or over with acute or convalescent COVID-19.

This clone was detected a few times. As DNA, the CDR3 is TGCGCCAGCAGCTTGAATACAGGGAAAGAAAAACTGTTTTTT. Amino acid sequence: CASSLNTGKEKLFF. This chain joins TRBV5-1 and TRBJ1-4, with D possibly being TRBD1 (6 bases). The germline V gene has CDR1 SGHRS and CDR2 YFSETQ. Between the trimmed V and J ends, which lost 1 base and 8 bases, there was a span of 12 bases. The CDR3 spans 14 residues.

V and J are TRBV28 and TRBJ2-5, with 8 bases identical to TRBD1. The CDR3 covers 14 residues. After removal of 1 base from V and 4 bases from J, the junction contained 2 bases not matched to a gene. Germline lookup yields CDR1 MDHEN and CDR2 SYDVKM. The CDR3 DNA is TGTGCCAGCAGTTTATATGACAGGGGAGAGACCCAGTACTTC. Residues: CASSLYDRGETQYF.

The gene calls are TRBV7-6 and TRBJ1-6, with D possibly TRBD1 on 6 matching bases. The CDR3 spans 16 residues. Trimming took off 2 bases at V and 6 bases at J, with 14 bases between the two ends. Germline V gives CDR1 SGHVS, CDR2 FNYEAQ. The DNA for the CDR3 is TGTGCCAGCAGCTTAATGTCGCCAGGGGTTAATTCACCCCTCCACTTT. Its protein is CASSLMSPGVNSPLHF.